The rows below give T cell receptor beta chains drawn from one sample of a study of blood T cell repertoires in COVID-19. The method was immunoSEQ multiplex PCR; TCRdb's version includes in-frame clones alone and lacks a portion of them. The repertoire holds about 240,000 clones, with approximately 86% as singletons. The sample was peripheral blood. The receptors originated from a woman in her 70s with active or convalescent COVID-19. Both conserved end residues are part of each CDR3. Fields, in order: V gene, J gene, D gene, clone size, CDR3 DNA, CDR3 protein. A D gene is named only where the DNA matches it firmly. Clone size is stated in some rows and not others, as once, few, many or a class when expanded.

>TRBV5-5|TRBJ2-1|TRBD1|NA
TGTGCCAGCACCCCTGGCGTGGGGGTACAGGGGTTCAATGAGCAGTTCTTC
CASTPGVGVQGFNEQFF
>TRBV4-3|TRBJ1-4|NA|once
TGCGCCAGCAGCCAAGAAGGAAGGGGGAACGAAAAACTGTTTTTT
CASSQEGRGNEKLFF
>TRBV5-6|TRBJ1-1|TRBD1|NA
TGTGCCAGCAGCCCGGGACAGGGGAACACTGAAGCTTTCTTT
CASSPGQGNTEAFF
>TRBV6-2/TRBV6-3|TRBJ1-2|NA|NA
TGTGCCAGCAGCCCACGGCCAGACTCCTATGGCTACACCTTC
CASSPRPDSYGYTF
>TRBV20-1|TRBJ1-1|NA|few
TGCAGTGCTACTGATGGGCTGGTCACTGAAGCTTTCTTT
CSATDGLVTEAFF
>TRBV3-1/TRBV3-2|TRBJ1-4|NA|NA
TGTGCCAGCAGCCTTAGCTCCGGGACACAAACCGAAAAACTGTTTTTT
CASSLSSGTQTEKLFF
>TRBV6-1|TRBJ2-1|TRBD2|once
TGTGCCAGCAGTGACAGGGGCGGGGGGAATGAGCAGTTCTTC
CASSDRGGGNEQFF
>TRBV9|TRBJ2-1|TRBD2|NA
TGTGCCAGCAGCTCGGGACTAACTCCTAACAATGAGCAGTTCTTC
CASSSGLTPNNEQFF
>TRBV6-5|TRBJ2-2|TRBD1|NA
TGTGCCAGCAGTACACAGACAGGGCTACCCGGGGAGCTGTTTTTT
CASSTQTGLPGELFF
>TRBV27|TRBJ2-7|NA|NA
TGTGCCAGCAGTGAATGGGGGGAGAGCTCCTACGAGCAGTACTTC
CASSEWGESSYEQYF
>TRBV4-1|TRBJ1-2|NA|NA
TGCGCCAGCAGCCAAGATCTAATGAGGACAGATGGCTATGGCTACACCTTC
CASSQDLMRTDGYGYTF
>TRBV2|TRBJ2-3|TRBD2|NA
TGTGCCAGCAGAGGGGGGTCCTCTAGCGGGGACGCAGATACGCAGTATTTT
CASRGGSSSGDADTQYF
>TRBV5-6|TRBJ1-3|NA|NA
TGTGCCAGCAGCTTGAGAACAGGAGCTGGAAACACCATATATTTT
CASSLRTGAGNTIYF
>TRBV27|TRBJ1-2|NA|NA
TGTGCCAGCAGTTCCCCCGGGGGACCTTACTATGGCTACACCTTC
CASSSPGGPYYGYTF
>TRBV7-8|TRBJ2-1|TRBD2|NA
TGTGCCAGCAGCGGAGGACTAGCCCCTAGCTCCTACAATGAGCAGTTCTTC
CASSGGLAPSSYNEQFF
>TRBV18|TRBJ1-2|NA|NA
TGTGCCAGCTCACCGAGAGAGAGTGACTATGGCTACACCTTC
CASSPRESDYGYTF
>TRBV19|TRBJ1-1|TRBD1|NA
TGTGCCAGCCAGCGGGACAGGGTCACTGAAGCTTTCTTT
CASQRDRVTEAFF
>TRBV18|TRBJ2-4|NA|NA
TGTGCCAGCTCACCACCTAGGCAGGGGAACATTCAGTACTTC
CASSPPRQGNIQYF
>TRBV3-1/TRBV3-2|TRBJ2-7|NA|few
TGTGCCAGCAGCCAAGTACGGGGCGAGCAGTACTTC
CASSQVRGEQYF
>TRBV19|TRBJ1-5|TRBD1|NA
TGTGCCAGTAGCCCTCGACAGGGGTCGATTGGATCCCAGCATTTT
CASSPRQGSIGSQHF
>TRBV10-3|TRBJ1-3|TRBD1|NA
TGTGCCATCAGTGAGTCTTACAGGGGGCGCGTTGGAAACACCATATATTTT
CAISESYRGRVGNTIYF
>TRBV6-5|TRBJ1-2|TRBD1|NA
TGTGCCAGCAGTTTCGCGGACAGGGCGGATGGCTACACCTTC
CASSFADRADGYTF
>TRBV6-2/TRBV6-3|TRBJ1-1|NA|NA
TGTGCCAGCAGTTCCCCCGGGGGTTATGAAGCTTTCTTT
CASSSPGGYEAFF
>TRBV9|TRBJ2-3|TRBD2|NA
TGTGCCAGCACCCAAGGGCTAGCGGGGCCCAAACTTGCAGATACGCAGTATTTT
CASTQGLAGPKLADTQYF
>TRBV3-1/TRBV3-2|TRBJ1-3|NA|NA
TGTGCCAGCAGCCTTGGGACATCTGGAAACACCATATATTTT
CASSLGTSGNTIYF
>TRBV5-6|TRBJ2-7|NA|NA
TGTGCCAGCAGCCAACAGGGTAGGGGCCCCTACGAGCAGTACTTC
CASSQQGRGPYEQYF
>TRBV5-1|TRBJ2-3|TRBD2|NA
TGCGCCAGCAGCTTGGTCCTAGCGGGGTCCACAGATACGCAGTATTTT
CASSLVLAGSTDTQYF
>TRBV3-1/TRBV3-2|TRBJ1-1|NA|NA
TGTGCCAGCAGCCAGACTATGAACACTGAAGCTTTCTTT
CASSQTMNTEAFF
>TRBV7-6|TRBJ2-1|NA|NA
TGTGCCAGCAGCTATGTGGGGGCCGGTCCAGGGGAGCAGTTCTTC
CASSYVGAGPGEQFF
>TRBV10-1|TRBJ2-1|NA|NA
TGCGCCAGCAGTGATGGTGGGGCTAAGGATGAGCAGTTCTTC
CASSDGGAKDEQFF
>TRBV3-1/TRBV3-2|TRBJ2-1|TRBD2|once
TGTGCCAGCAGCCCGTTAGCGGGGGGGCCCTACAATGAGCAGTTCTTC
CASSPLAGGPYNEQFF
>TRBV7-6|TRBJ1-1|NA|NA
TGTGCCAGCAGCCCGGGTAGGAACACTGAAGCTTTCTTT
CASSPGRNTEAFF
>TRBV10-1|TRBJ2-3|NA|NA
TGCGCCAGCAGTGATGGAGGGGTTGGCACAGATACGCAGTATTTT
CASSDGGVGTDTQYF
>TRBV6-6|TRBJ2-7|TRBD1|NA
TGTGCCAGCAGTTACTCAAGGACAGGGAACTACGAGCAGTACTTC
CASSYSRTGNYEQYF
>TRBV12-3/TRBV12-4|TRBJ2-1|NA|NA
TGTGCCAGCAGTTTTTCTCGGGGGACTGAGCAGTTCTTC
CASSFSRGTEQFF
>TRBV12-3/TRBV12-4|TRBJ1-2|NA|NA
TGTGCCAGCAGTTTACGTGACTATGGCTACACCTTC
CASSLRDYGYTF
>TRBV7-2|TRBJ1-4|NA|NA
TGTGCCAGCAGCCCAACTTCAACTAATGAAAAACTGTTTTTT
CASSPTSTNEKLFF